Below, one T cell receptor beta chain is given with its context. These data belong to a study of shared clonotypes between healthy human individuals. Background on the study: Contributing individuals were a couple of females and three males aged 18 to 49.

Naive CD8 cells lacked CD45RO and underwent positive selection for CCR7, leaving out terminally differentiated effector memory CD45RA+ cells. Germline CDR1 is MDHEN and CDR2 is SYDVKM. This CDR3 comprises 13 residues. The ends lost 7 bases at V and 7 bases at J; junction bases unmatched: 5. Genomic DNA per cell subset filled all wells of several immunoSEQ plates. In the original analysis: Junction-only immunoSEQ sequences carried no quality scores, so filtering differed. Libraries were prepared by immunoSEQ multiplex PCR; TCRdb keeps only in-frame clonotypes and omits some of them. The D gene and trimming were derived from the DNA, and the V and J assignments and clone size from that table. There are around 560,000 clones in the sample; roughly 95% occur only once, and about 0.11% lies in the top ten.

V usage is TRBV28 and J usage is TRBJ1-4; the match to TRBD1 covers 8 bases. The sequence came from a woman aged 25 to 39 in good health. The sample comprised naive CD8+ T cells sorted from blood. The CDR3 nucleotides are TGTGCCAGCAACTACAGGGGGGGTGAAAAACTGTTTTTT. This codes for CASNYRGGEKLFF.